The 5 T cell receptor beta chains in this list originate from one sample, sequenced in a study of cytomegalovirus exposure and HLA in healthy donors. A multiplex PCR was run with 60 Vbeta primers and 13 Jbeta primers. Assay: immunoSEQ multiplex PCR; the TCRdb copy retains only in-frame clones and omits some. The sample has 150,000 to 200,000 clones; almost 85% are singletons. The sequenced sample was PBMCs. The source of these receptors is a boy between 10 and 17 years old in good health and CMV-seronegative.

The gene calls are TRBV30 and TRBJ2-7, with D tentatively TRBD1 (6 bases). Germline values: CDR1 GTSNPN, CDR2 SVGIG (reference sequence). Deletions cut 2 bases from V and 4 bases from J, with 12 bases between. CDR3 length: 13 amino acids. The CDR3 coding sequence is TGTGCCTGGAGTTTGACAGGACCTTACGAGCAGTACTTC. Amino acid sequence: CAWSLTGPYEQYF.

This sequence joins TRBV19 and TRBJ1-1; a possible D gene is TRBD1 (6 bases). This CDR3 has 12 amino acids. Germline V gene sequence: CDR1 LNHDA, CDR2 SQIVND (reference sequence). V was shortened by 8 bases and J by 6 bases, with 13 bases between the two germline ends. The CDR3 DNA follows: TGTGCCAGTTCACAGGGTATAGCTGAAGCTTTCTTT. Residues: CASSQGIAEAFF.

V usage is TRBV7-2 and J usage is TRBJ1-1; maybe TRBD1 (5 bases). Per the germline V gene, CDR1 is SGHTA and CDR2 is FQGNSA. CDR3 size: 15 residues. V lost 0 bases to trimming and J lost 1 base, with 9 bases between them. This CDR3 reads CASSLAGVGNTEAFF. The DNA of the CDR3 is TGTGCCAGCAGCTTAGCAGGGGTAGGGAACACTGAAGCTTTCTTT.

V is TRBV5-1 and J is TRBJ1-5; a possible D gene is TRBD1 (5 bases). The CDR3 is made up of 14 amino acids. In germline, CDR1 is SGHRS, CDR2 YFSETQ. Trimming left V 6 bases short and J 3 bases short, with 13 bases between. The CDR3 sequence is CASNRRQINQPQHF. Written as DNA, the CDR3 is TGCGCCAGCAATCGACGACAGATCAATCAGCCCCAGCATTTT.

V and J are TRBV25-1 and TRBJ2-1; D might be TRBD1 (5 bases). The V end was cut by 2 bases, the J end by 7 bases, with 12 bases between. Looked up from germline, CDR1 is MGHDK and CDR2 is SYGVNS. CDR3 length: 14 amino acids. Here the CDR3 DNA reads TGTGCCAGCAGTGAAAGCCAGGGTAGAAATGAGCAGTTCTTC. Amino acid sequence: CASSESQGRNEQFF.